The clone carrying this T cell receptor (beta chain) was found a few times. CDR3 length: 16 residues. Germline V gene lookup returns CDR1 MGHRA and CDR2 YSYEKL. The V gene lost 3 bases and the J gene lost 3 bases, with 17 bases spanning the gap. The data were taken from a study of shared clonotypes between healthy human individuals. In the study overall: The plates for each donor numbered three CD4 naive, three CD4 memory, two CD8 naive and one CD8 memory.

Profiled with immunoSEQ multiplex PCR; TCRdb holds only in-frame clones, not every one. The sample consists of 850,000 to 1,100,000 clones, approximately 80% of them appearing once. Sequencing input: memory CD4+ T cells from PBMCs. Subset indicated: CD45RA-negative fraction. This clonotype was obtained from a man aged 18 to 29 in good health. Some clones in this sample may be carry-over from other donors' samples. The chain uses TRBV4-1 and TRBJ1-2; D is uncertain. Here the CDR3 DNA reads TGCGCCAGCAGCCAGGTAGGCCCCGGAGGCGACTATGGCTACACCTTC. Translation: CASSQVGPGGDYGYTF.